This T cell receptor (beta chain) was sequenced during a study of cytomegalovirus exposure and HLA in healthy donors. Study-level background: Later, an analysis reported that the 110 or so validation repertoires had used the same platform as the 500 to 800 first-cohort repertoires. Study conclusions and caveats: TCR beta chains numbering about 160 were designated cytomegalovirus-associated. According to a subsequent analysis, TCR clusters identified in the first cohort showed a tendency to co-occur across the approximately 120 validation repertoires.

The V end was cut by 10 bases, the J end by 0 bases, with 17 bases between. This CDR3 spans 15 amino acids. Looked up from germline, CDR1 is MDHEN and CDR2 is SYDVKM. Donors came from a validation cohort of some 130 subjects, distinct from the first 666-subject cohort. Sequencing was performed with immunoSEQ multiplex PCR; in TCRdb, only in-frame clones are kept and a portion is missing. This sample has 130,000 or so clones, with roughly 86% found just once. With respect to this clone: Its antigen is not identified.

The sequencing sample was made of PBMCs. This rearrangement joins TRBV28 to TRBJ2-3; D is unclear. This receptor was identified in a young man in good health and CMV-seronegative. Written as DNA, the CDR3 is TGTGCCACCGCCCCGATCGACTCTAGCACAGATACGCAGTATTTT. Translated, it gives CATAPIDSSTDTQYF.